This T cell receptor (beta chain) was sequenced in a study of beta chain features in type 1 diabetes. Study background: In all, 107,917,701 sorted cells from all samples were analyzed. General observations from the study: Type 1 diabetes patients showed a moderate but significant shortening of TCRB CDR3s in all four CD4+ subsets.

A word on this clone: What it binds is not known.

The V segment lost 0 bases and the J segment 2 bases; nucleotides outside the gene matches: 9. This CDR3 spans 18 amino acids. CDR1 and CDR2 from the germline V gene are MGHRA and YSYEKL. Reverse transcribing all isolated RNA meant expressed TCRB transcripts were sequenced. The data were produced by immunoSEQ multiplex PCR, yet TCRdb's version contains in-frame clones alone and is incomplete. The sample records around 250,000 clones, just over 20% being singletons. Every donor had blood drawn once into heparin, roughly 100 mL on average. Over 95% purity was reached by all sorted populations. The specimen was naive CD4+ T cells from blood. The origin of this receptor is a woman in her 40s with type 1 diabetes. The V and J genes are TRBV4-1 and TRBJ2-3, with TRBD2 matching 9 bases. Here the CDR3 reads CASSQDEVSGGITDTQYF. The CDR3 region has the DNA TGCGCCAGCAGCCAAGACGAAGTTAGCGGGGGTATCACAGATACGCAGTATTTT.